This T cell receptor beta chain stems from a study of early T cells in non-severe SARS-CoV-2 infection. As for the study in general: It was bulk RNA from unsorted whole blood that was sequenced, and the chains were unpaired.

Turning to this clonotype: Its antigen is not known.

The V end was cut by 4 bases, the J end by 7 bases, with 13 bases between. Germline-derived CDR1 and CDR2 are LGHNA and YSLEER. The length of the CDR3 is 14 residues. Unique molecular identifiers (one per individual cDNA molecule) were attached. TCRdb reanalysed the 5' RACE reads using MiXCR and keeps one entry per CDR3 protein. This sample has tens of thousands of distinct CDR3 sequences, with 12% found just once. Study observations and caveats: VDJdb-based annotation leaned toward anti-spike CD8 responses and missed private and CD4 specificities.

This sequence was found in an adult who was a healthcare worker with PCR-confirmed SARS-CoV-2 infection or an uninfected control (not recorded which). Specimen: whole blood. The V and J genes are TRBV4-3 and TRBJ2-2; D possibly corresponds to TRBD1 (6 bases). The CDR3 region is CASSPGQWGGELFF. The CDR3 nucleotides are TGCGCCAGCAGCCCCGGACAGTGGGGCGGGGAGCTGTTTTTT.